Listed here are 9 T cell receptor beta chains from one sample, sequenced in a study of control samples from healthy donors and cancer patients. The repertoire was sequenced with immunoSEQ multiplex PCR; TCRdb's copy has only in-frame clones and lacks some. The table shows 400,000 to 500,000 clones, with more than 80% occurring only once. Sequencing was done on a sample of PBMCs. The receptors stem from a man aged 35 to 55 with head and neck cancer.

The CDR3 loop reads CASSQGGGGFRTDTQYF. Here the CDR3 DNA reads TGTGCCAGCAGCCAAGGGGGTGGGGGATTCCGCACAGATACGCAGTATTTT. The chain carries TRBV3-1 (or the pseudogene TRBV3-2) and TRBJ2-3, with D perhaps assigned TRBD1 or TRBD2 (5 bases each). Germline V gene sequence: CDR1 LGHDT, CDR2 YNNKEL (reference sequence). The length of the CDR3 is 17 residues. Trimming removed 1 base at V and 1 base at J, with 15 bases between.

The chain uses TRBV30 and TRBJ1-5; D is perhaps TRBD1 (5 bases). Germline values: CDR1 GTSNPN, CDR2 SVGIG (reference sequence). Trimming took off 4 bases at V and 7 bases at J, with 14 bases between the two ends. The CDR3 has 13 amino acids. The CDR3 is CAWNRNGGQPQHF. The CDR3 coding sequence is TGTGCCTGGAATCGAAATGGGGGGCAGCCCCAGCATTTT.

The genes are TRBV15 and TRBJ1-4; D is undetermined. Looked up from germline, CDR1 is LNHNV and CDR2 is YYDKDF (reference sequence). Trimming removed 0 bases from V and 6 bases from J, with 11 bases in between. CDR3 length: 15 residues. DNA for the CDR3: TGTGCCACCAGCAGAGATCGAGGCGGAGATGAAAAACTGTTTTTT. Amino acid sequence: CATSRDRGGDEKLFF.

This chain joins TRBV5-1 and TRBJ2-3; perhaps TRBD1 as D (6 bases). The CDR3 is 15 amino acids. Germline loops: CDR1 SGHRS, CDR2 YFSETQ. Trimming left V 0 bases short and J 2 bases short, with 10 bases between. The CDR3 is CASSLDGGFTDTQYF. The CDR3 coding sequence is TGCGCCAGCAGCTTGGATGGGGGCTTCACAGATACGCAGTATTTT.

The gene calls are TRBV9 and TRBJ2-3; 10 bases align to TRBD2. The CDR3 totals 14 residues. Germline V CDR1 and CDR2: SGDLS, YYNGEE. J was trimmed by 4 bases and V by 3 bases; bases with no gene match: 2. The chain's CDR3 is CASSEAGGPDTQYF. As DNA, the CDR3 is TGTGCCAGCAGCGAAGCGGGGGGGCCAGATACGCAGTATTTT.

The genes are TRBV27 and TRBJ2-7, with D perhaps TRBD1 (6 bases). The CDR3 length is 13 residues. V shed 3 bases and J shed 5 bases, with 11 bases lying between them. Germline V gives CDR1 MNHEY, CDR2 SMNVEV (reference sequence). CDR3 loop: CASSFQGINEQYF. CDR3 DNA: TGTGCCAGCAGTTTTCAGGGGATCAACGAGCAGTACTTC.

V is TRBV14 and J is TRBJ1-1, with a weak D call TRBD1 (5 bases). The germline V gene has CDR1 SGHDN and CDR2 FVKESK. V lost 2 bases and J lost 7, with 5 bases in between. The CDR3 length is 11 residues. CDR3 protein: CASSQRGEAFF. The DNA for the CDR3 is TGTGCCAGCAGCCAAAGGGGTGAAGCTTTCTTT.

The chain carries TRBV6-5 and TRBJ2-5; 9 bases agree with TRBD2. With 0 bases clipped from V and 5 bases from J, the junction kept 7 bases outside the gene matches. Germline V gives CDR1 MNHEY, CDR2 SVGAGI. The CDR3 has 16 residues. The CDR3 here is CASSYSGSGSGETQYF. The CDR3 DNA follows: TGTGCCAGCAGTTACTCAGGTAGCGGGAGTGGGGAGACCCAGTACTTC.

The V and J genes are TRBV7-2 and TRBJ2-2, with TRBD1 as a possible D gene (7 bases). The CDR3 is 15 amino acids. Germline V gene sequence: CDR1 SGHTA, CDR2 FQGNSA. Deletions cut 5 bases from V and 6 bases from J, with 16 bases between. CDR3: CASSGQGGAPGELFF. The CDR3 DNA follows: TGTGCCAGCAGCGGTCAGGGGGGCGCGCCCGGGGAGCTGTTTTTT. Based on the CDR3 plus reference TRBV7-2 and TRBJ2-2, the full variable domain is GAGVSQSPSNKVTEKGKDVELRCDPISGHTALYWYRQSLGQGLEFLIYFQGNSAPDKSGLPSDRFSAERTGGSVSTLTIQRTQQEDSAVYLCASSGQGGAPGELFFGEGSRLTVL.